Listed below are T cell receptor beta chains from one sample, sequenced in a study of T-cell memory formation after mild COVID-19. A single record per CDR3 protein comes from TCRdb applying MiXCR to the 5' RACE reads. The sample lists some 190,000 distinct CDR3 sequences, about 18% occurring once. The source material was PBMCs or a T cell subset sorted from them (not recorded which). These receptors all come from an adult woman who had mild COVID-19 (a few samples of this study predate the infection). Cell type and time point are not known. Each CDR3 is given with its conserved first and last residue. The D gene is left open where the match is weak. Size is stated for part of the rows, as once, few or many counts, or as a class when the clone is expanded.

D gene: TRBD1
V gene: TRBV7-9
J gene: TRBJ1-1
clone size: few
CDR3 protein: CASSFGDRVNTEAFF
CDR3 DNA: TGTGCCAGCAGCTTCGGGGACAGGGTAAACACTGAAGCTTTCTTT

D gene: TRBD2
V gene: TRBV3-1
J gene: TRBJ2-7
clone size: few
CDR3 protein: CASSQGLAGVRSHEQYF
CDR3 DNA: TGTGCCAGCAGCCAGGGGTTAGCGGGAGTACGCTCCCACGAGCAGTACTTC

D gene: .
V gene: TRBV29-1
J gene: TRBJ2-3
clone size: few
CDR3 protein: CSVQGGDPDTQYF
CDR3 DNA: TGCAGCGTTCAGGGTGGGGATCCAGATACGCAGTATTTT

D gene: TRBD2
V gene: TRBV29-1
J gene: TRBJ2-1
clone size: few
CDR3 protein: CSVEDKGLPNNEQFF
CDR3 DNA: TGCAGCGTTGAAGATAAGGGACTACCAAACAATGAGCAGTTCTTC

D gene: .
V gene: TRBV5-1
J gene: TRBJ2-5
clone size: few
CDR3 protein: CASSAQVQETQYF
CDR3 DNA: TGCGCCAGCAGTGCCCAGGTCCAAGAGACCCAGTACTTC

D gene: TRBD1
V gene: TRBV4-1
J gene: TRBJ1-5
clone size: .
CDR3 protein: CASSRGQGLGQPQHF
CDR3 DNA: TGCGCCAGCAGCCGAGGACAGGGGCTAGGTCAGCCCCAGCATTTT

D gene: .
V gene: TRBV5-1
J gene: TRBJ1-5
clone size: few
CDR3 protein: CASSLDPSGHGNQPQHF
CDR3 DNA: TGCGCCAGCAGCTTGGATCCCTCAGGGCATGGCAATCAGCCCCAGCATTTT

D gene: .
V gene: TRBV7-9
J gene: TRBJ2-7
clone size: many
CDR3 protein: CASSVESYEQYF
CDR3 DNA: TGTGCCAGCAGCGTGGAATCCTACGAGCAGTACTTC

D gene: TRBD2
V gene: TRBV20-1
J gene: TRBJ2-2
clone size: few
CDR3 protein: CSARASGNTGELFF
CDR3 DNA: TGCAGTGCTAGAGCTAGCGGGAACACCGGGGAGCTGTTTTTT

D gene: .
V gene: TRBV6-5
J gene: TRBJ1-6
clone size: .
CDR3 protein: CASSYSRGRSYNSPLHF
CDR3 DNA: TGTGCCAGCAGTTACTCAAGAGGGCGCTCCTATAATTCACCCCTCCACTTT

D gene: .
V gene: TRBV25-1
J gene: TRBJ2-7
clone size: .
CDR3 protein: CASILEGTYEQYF
CDR3 DNA: TGTGCCAGCATTCTGGAGGGGACCTACGAGCAGTACTTC

D gene: .
V gene: TRBV6-5
J gene: TRBJ2-3
clone size: .
CDR3 protein: CASSPRTSTDTQYF
CDR3 DNA: TGTGCCAGCAGTCCCCGGACTAGCACAGATACGCAGTATTTT

D gene: .
V gene: TRBV2
J gene: TRBJ2-1
clone size: many
CDR3 protein: CASSEVGTKPYNEQFF
CDR3 DNA: TGTGCCAGCAGTGAAGTGGGGACCAAGCCTTACAATGAGCAGTTCTTC

D gene: TRBD1
V gene: TRBV11-2
J gene: TRBJ1-4
clone size: .
CDR3 protein: CASSRGQGNEKLFF
CDR3 DNA: TGTGCCAGCAGCCGCGGACAGGGCAATGAAAAACTGTTTTTT

D gene: .
V gene: TRBV25-1
J gene: TRBJ2-7
clone size: .
CDR3 protein: CASSYDSFGGSEQYF
CDR3 DNA: TGTGCCAGCAGCTATGACTCCTTTGGTGGATCCGAGCAGTACTTC

D gene: .
V gene: TRBV7-8
J gene: TRBJ1-5
clone size: .
CDR3 protein: CASSRSSGNSNQPQHF
CDR3 DNA: TGTGCCAGCAGCCGTTCGTCAGGCAATAGCAATCAGCCCCAGCATTTT

D gene: .
V gene: TRBV7-2
J gene: TRBJ2-3
clone size: few
CDR3 protein: CASSLWENTDTQYF
CDR3 DNA: TGTGCCAGCAGCTTATGGGAAAACACAGATACGCAGTATTTT

D gene: .
V gene: TRBV15
J gene: TRBJ2-1
clone size: few
CDR3 protein: CATSREAGANYNEQFF
CDR3 DNA: TGTGCCACCAGCAGAGAGGCGGGGGCCAACTACAATGAGCAGTTCTTC

D gene: .
V gene: TRBV3-1
J gene: TRBJ1-4
clone size: few
CDR3 protein: CASSHRIATNEKLFF
CDR3 DNA: TGTGCCAGCAGCCACAGGATAGCAACTAATGAAAAACTGTTTTTT

D gene: TRBD1
V gene: TRBV7-6
J gene: TRBJ2-1
clone size: .
CDR3 protein: CASSGGTGANNEQFF
CDR3 DNA: TGTGCCAGCAGTGGGGGGACAGGGGCAAACAATGAGCAGTTCTTC

D gene: .
V gene: TRBV20-1
J gene: TRBJ2-5
clone size: .
CDR3 protein: CSALRGFSGGEVETQYF
CDR3 DNA: TGCAGTGCCCTCCGTGGTTTTAGCGGAGGCGAAGTAGAGACCCAGTACTTC

D gene: .
V gene: TRBV6-1
J gene: TRBJ1-5
clone size: few
CDR3 protein: CASRKGGKNQPQHF
CDR3 DNA: TGTGCCAGCAGAAAGGGGGGGAAAAATCAGCCCCAGCATTTT

D gene: TRBD1
V gene: TRBV7-2
J gene: TRBJ2-7
clone size: .
CDR3 protein: CASSIGTGGYEQYF
CDR3 DNA: TGTGCCAGCAGCATTGGGACAGGGGGTTACGAGCAGTACTTC

D gene: .
V gene: TRBV20-1
J gene: TRBJ2-7
clone size: few
CDR3 protein: CSAPWQGEQYF
CDR3 DNA: TGCAGTGCCCCCTGGCAGGGGGAGCAGTACTTC

D gene: .
V gene: TRBV24-1
J gene: TRBJ2-5
clone size: few
CDR3 protein: CATSEEGLAKETQYF
CDR3 DNA: TGTGCCACCAGTGAAGAGGGACTCGCGAAAGAGACCCAGTACTTC

D gene: TRBD1
V gene: TRBV3-1
J gene: TRBJ1-1
clone size: few
CDR3 protein: CASSLGQGGTEAFF
CDR3 DNA: TGTGCCAGCAGCCTCGGACAGGGAGGCACTGAAGCTTTCTTT

D gene: .
V gene: TRBV5-1
J gene: TRBJ1-1
clone size: few
CDR3 protein: CASTPDSTNTEAFF
CDR3 DNA: TGCGCCAGCACCCCGGACAGTACGAACACTGAAGCTTTCTTT

D gene: .
V gene: TRBV7-2
J gene: TRBJ2-5
clone size: .
CDR3 protein: CASSLRKGGGIKGETQYF
CDR3 DNA: TGTGCCAGCAGCTTGCGGAAAGGGGGAGGGATAAAAGGGGAGACCCAGTACTTC

D gene: .
V gene: TRBV18
J gene: TRBJ1-1
clone size: few
CDR3 protein: CASSPSGLNTEAFF
CDR3 DNA: TGTGCCAGCTCGCCCTCAGGGTTGAACACTGAAGCTTTCTTT

D gene: .
V gene: TRBV10-3
J gene: TRBJ1-1
clone size: .
CDR3 protein: CAIHSGRMNTEAFF
CDR3 DNA: TGTGCCATCCACTCAGGGAGAATGAACACTGAAGCTTTCTTT

D gene: .
V gene: TRBV12-3/TRBV12-4
J gene: TRBJ2-5
clone size: few
CDR3 protein: CASSLQVGTLGGETQYF
CDR3 DNA: TGTGCCAGCAGTTTGCAGGTGGGGACATTGGGTGGCGAGACCCAGTACTTC

D gene: .
V gene: TRBV19
J gene: TRBJ1-4
clone size: few
CDR3 protein: CASSGTAATNEKLFF
CDR3 DNA: TGTGCCAGTAGTGGGACGGCCGCAACTAATGAAAAACTGTTTTTT

D gene: TRBD1
V gene: TRBV12-3/TRBV12-4
J gene: TRBJ1-5
clone size: few
CDR3 protein: CASSGTGEAQPQHF
CDR3 DNA: TGTGCCAGCAGTGGGACAGGGGAGGCTCAGCCCCAGCATTTT

D gene: .
V gene: TRBV10-3
J gene: TRBJ1-4
clone size: few
CDR3 protein: CAISAGNEKLFF
CDR3 DNA: TGTGCCATCAGTGCGGGGAATGAAAAACTGTTTTTT

D gene: .
V gene: TRBV12-3/TRBV12-4
J gene: TRBJ1-2
clone size: .
CDR3 protein: CASSLRTRGYTF
CDR3 DNA: TGTGCCAGCAGTCTAAGGACGAGAGGCTACACCTTC

D gene: TRBD1
V gene: TRBV7-9
J gene: TRBJ2-1
clone size: .
CDR3 protein: CASSFVDRDYNEQFF
CDR3 DNA: TGTGCCAGCAGCTTTGTGGACAGGGATTACAATGAGCAGTTCTTC

D gene: .
V gene: TRBV7-9
J gene: TRBJ1-6
clone size: .
CDR3 protein: CASSYRRIGARDSPLHF
CDR3 DNA: TGTGCCAGCAGCTACAGACGTATCGGGGCTCGCGATTCACCCCTCCACTTT

D gene: .
V gene: TRBV12-3/TRBV12-4
J gene: TRBJ2-7
clone size: few
CDR3 protein: CASSLEGGYEQYF
CDR3 DNA: TGTGCCAGCAGTTTAGAGGGGGGCTACGAGCAGTACTTC

D gene: .
V gene: TRBV18
J gene: TRBJ1-1
clone size: .
CDR3 protein: CASSRDKNTEAFF
CDR3 DNA: TGTGCCAGCTCAAGAGACAAGAACACTGAAGCTTTCTTT

D gene: TRBD1
V gene: TRBV7-9
J gene: TRBJ2-5
clone size: few
CDR3 protein: CASSPGQGVPSETQYF
CDR3 DNA: TGTGCCAGCAGCCCCGGACAGGGAGTCCCCTCAGAGACCCAGTACTTC

D gene: .
V gene: TRBV7-9
J gene: TRBJ2-1
clone size: .
CDR3 protein: CASSQTRNNEQFF
CDR3 DNA: TGTGCCAGCAGCCAGACTAGAAACAATGAGCAGTTCTTC

D gene: .
V gene: TRBV29-1
J gene: TRBJ1-3
clone size: .
CDR3 protein: CSVEGFGNTIYF
CDR3 DNA: TGCAGCGTTGAAGGGTTCGGAAACACCATATATTTT

D gene: TRBD1
V gene: TRBV5-6
J gene: TRBJ2-7
clone size: many
CDR3 protein: CASSFWAGGYEQYF
CDR3 DNA: TGTGCCAGCAGCTTCTGGGCAGGGGGCTACGAGCAGTACTTC

D gene: .
V gene: TRBV7-8
J gene: TRBJ1-1
clone size: .
CDR3 protein: CASSLVGAILPMNTEAFF
CDR3 DNA: TGTGCCAGCAGCTTAGTTGGGGCAATCCTCCCGATGAACACTGAAGCTTTCTTT

D gene: .
V gene: TRBV20-1
J gene: TRBJ1-1
clone size: .
CDR3 protein: CSAQQGVGTEAFF
CDR3 DNA: TGCAGTGCCCAACAGGGCGTAGGCACTGAAGCTTTCTTT

D gene: TRBD1
V gene: TRBV28
J gene: TRBJ1-2
clone size: .
CDR3 protein: CASSRTGGYGYTF
CDR3 DNA: TGTGCCAGCAGCCGGACAGGGGGGTATGGCTACACCTTC

D gene: .
V gene: TRBV12-3/TRBV12-4
J gene: TRBJ2-7
clone size: .
CDR3 protein: CASSLKDRGEQYF
CDR3 DNA: TGTGCCAGCAGCCTGAAGGACAGAGGCGAGCAGTACTTC

D gene: .
V gene: TRBV7-6
J gene: TRBJ2-2
clone size: .
CDR3 protein: CASSPTRTPNTGELFF
CDR3 DNA: TGTGCCAGCAGCCCGACCCGGACACCGAACACCGGGGAGCTGTTTTTT

D gene: TRBD1
V gene: TRBV12-3/TRBV12-4
J gene: TRBJ2-1
clone size: .
CDR3 protein: CASSPTGTGRNEQFF
CDR3 DNA: TGTGCCAGCAGTCCTACGGGGACAGGGAGGAATGAGCAGTTCTTC

D gene: .
V gene: TRBV5-1
J gene: TRBJ2-7
clone size: few
CDR3 protein: CASSLAAGRAYEQYF
CDR3 DNA: TGCGCCAGCAGCTTGGCCGCGGGGCGGGCTTACGAGCAGTACTTC

D gene: .
V gene: TRBV5-5
J gene: TRBJ2-1
clone size: .
CDR3 protein: CASRPDFDNEQFF
CDR3 DNA: TGTGCCAGCAGACCGGACTTCGACAATGAGCAGTTCTTC

D gene: TRBD1
V gene: TRBV5-5
J gene: TRBJ1-5
clone size: many
CDR3 protein: CASSRDRANSNQPQHF
CDR3 DNA: TGTGCCAGCAGCCGGGACAGGGCTAATAGCAATCAGCCCCAGCATTTT